This TCR beta chain was sequenced for a study of blood T cell repertoires in COVID-19. Trimming pared 4 bases from V and 9 bases from J, leaving 15 bases between. The CDR3 is 13 amino acids. The germline V gene encodes CDR1 LNHDA and CDR2 SQIVND (reference sequence). TCRdb's table, derived via immunoSEQ multiplex PCR, lists solely in-frame clones and lacks some. The sample has about 58,000 clones, 90% seen once. The rearrangement joins TRBV19 to TRBJ2-5; maybe TRBD2 (5 bases). The source is a man aged 60-69 years with active COVID-19. Sequencing was performed on peripheral blood. The CDR3 bases are TGTGCCAGTAGTACCCTAGCAACAATGGCCCAGTACTTC. Encoded protein: CASSTLATMAQYF.